This T cell receptor (beta chain) was sequenced in a study of shared clonotypes between healthy human individuals. In the study's own analysis: ImmunoSEQ output lacked quality scores and full-length reads, limiting matched filtering. The table came from immunoSEQ multiplex PCR; TCRdb's copy has only in-frame clones and leaves some out. The DNA gave D and trimming, while V, J and clone size come from that table. The sample shows fewer than 800,000 clones, approximately 90% of them seen only once. CD8 cells regarded as naive lacked CD45RO, were positively chosen for CCR7, and omitted terminally differentiated effector memory CD45RA+ cells. Per germline, CDR1 LGHNA and CDR2 YSLEER. This CDR3 region has 18 residues. V shed 2 bases and J 7 bases; nucleotides not matched to a gene: 14.

The sample was naive CD8+ T cells sorted from blood. The gene calls are TRBV4-3 and TRBJ2-1; TRBD2 agrees at 10 bases. This TCR came from a man aged 25-45 years in good health. The CDR3 DNA is TGCGCCAGCAGCCAACAGAGCGGGAGGGCCTATTCGGGTAATGAGCAGTTCTTC. It specifies CASSQQSGRAYSGNEQFF.